The 28 T cell receptor beta chains below all came from one sample that was sequenced in a study of neoadjuvant anti-PD-1 for oral cavity cancer. Repertoires were generated with immunoSEQ multiplex PCR, while TCRdb's copy carries only in-frame clones and drops some. The table includes about 16,000 clones, approximately 79% detected once. The specimen comprised PBMCs, sampled before nivolumab (anti-PD-1) treatment. All receptors derive from a person between 40 and 85 years old with oral cavity squamous cell carcinoma.

The chain combines TRBV5-6 with TRBJ1-2, with a possible D match to TRBD1 (6 bases). V lost 4 bases to trimming and J lost 7 bases, with 14 bases between them. The CDR3 runs 13 residues. Germline V CDR1 and CDR2: SGHDT, YYEEEE. DNA of the CDR3: TGTGCCAGCAGCCCAGGGGATGTTGGTGGCTACACCTTC. This codes for CASSPGDVGGYTF.

This chain joins TRBV4-1 and TRBJ1-5; D is ambiguous. Trimming stripped 1 base from V and 0 bases from J, with 16 bases between. Germline lookup yields CDR1 MGHRA and CDR2 YSYEKL. The CDR3 loop spans 18 amino acids. The CDR3 sequence is CASSQGRALSGSNQPQHF. CDR3 DNA: TGCGCCAGCAGCCAAGGTAGGGCGCTTAGTGGTAGCAATCAGCCCCAGCATTTT.

This clone came up a few times. The V call is TRBV5-4, the J call TRBJ1-1; TRBD1 matches 7 bases. The V gene's germline CDR1 is SGHNT and CDR2 YYREEE (reference sequence). This CDR3 comprises 15 residues. Trimming took 2 bases from V and 2 from J; bases not matched to a gene: 6. CDR3 amino acids: CASSFEEGANTEAFF. CDR3 sequence (DNA): TGTGCCAGCAGCTTCGAAGAGGGGGCAAACACTGAAGCTTTCTTT.

The rearrangement uses TRBV27 and TRBJ2-7; 11 bases fit TRBD2. J gave up 4 bases and V 5 bases, and 7 bases lay outside the gene matches. CDR3 length: 15 residues. Germline lookup yields CDR1 MNHEY and CDR2 SMNVEV (reference sequence). CDR3 sequence (DNA): TGTGCCAGCAGTCCTCGACTAGCGGGGCCTTACGAGCAGTACTTC. Translating gives CASSPRLAGPYEQYF.

The J gene is TRBJ2-7, the V gene TRBV2; 14 bases are shared with TRBD2. Germline CDR1 reads SNHLY; CDR2 reads FYNNEI. Trimming cost V 6 bases and J 11 bases; bases outside gene matches: 9. This CDR3 contains 14 residues. CDR3 residues: CASRAGTSGGRKYF. CDR3 bases: TGTGCCAGCAGGGCCGGGACTAGCGGGGGAAGGAAGTACTTC. Complete variable domain (other parts from reference TRBV2 and TRBJ2-7): EPEVTQTPSHQVTQMGQEVILRCVPISNHLYFYWYRQILGQKVEFLVSFYNNEISEKSEIFDDQFSVERPDGSNFTLKIRSTKLEDSAMYFCASRAGTSGGRKYFGPGTRLTVT.

This rearrangement joins TRBV7-6 to TRBJ2-7; D perhaps matches TRBD1 (5 bases). Germline loops: CDR1 SGHVS, CDR2 FNYEAQ. Trimming removed 1 base from V and 2 bases from J, with 6 bases in between. This CDR3 spans 13 amino acids. This CDR3 is CASSLGTTYEQYF. The CDR3 nucleotides read TGTGCCAGCAGCTTAGGGACAACCTACGAGCAGTACTTC.

CDR3 coding DNA: TGTGCCACGGACCGGGGTGGATGGTACTCTGGGGCCAACGTCCTGACTTTC. Protein: CATDRGGWYSGANVLTF. The V and J genes are TRBV15 and TRBJ2-6, with a tentative D call TRBD2 (5 bases). Germline V gene data show CDR1 as LNHNV and CDR2 as YYDKDF (reference sequence). The CDR3 totals 17 residues. V was shortened by 9 bases and J by 0 bases, with 18 bases between the two germline ends.

This chain links TRBV5-6 with TRBJ2-7, with 8 bases lining up with TRBD1. J was trimmed by 4 bases and V by 4 bases; bases with no gene match: 7. Germline V gives CDR1 SGHDT, CDR2 YYEEEE. The CDR3 extends over 14 amino acids. CDR3 bases: TGTGCCAGCAGCCTGGACAGGGAAAAATACGAGCAGTACTTC. Residues: CASSLDREKYEQYF.

The V and J genes are TRBV18 and TRBJ2-7; D is unclear. The CDR3 length is 13 residues. With 4 bases removed from V and 1 base from J, the gap between germline ends came to 8 bases. CDR1 KGHSH and CDR2 LQKENI come from the germline V gene. The CDR3 DNA is TGTGCCAGCTCACAGACGGAGTCCTACGAGCAGTACTTC. Amino acid sequence: CASSQTESYEQYF.

The chain links TRBV4-2 to TRBJ2-2; D remains unclear. The CDR3 is 14 residues long. The V end lost 1 base, the J end lost 1 base, and 4 bases lay between the germline ends. Looked up from germline, CDR1 is LGHNA and CDR2 is YNFKEQ. The CDR3 loop is CASSQVMNTGELFF. In DNA, the CDR3 is TGTGCCAGCAGCCAAGTAATGAACACCGGGGAGCTGTTTTTT.

The gene calls are TRBV6-5 and TRBJ1-1; D remains unclear. Trimming pared 0 bases from V and 6 bases from J, leaving 8 bases between. The CDR3 spans 13 residues. Germline CDR1 reads MNHEY; CDR2 reads SVGAGI. In nucleotides, the CDR3 is TGTGCCAGCAGTTACTCTTCCGGGGCTGAAGCTTTCTTT. Encoded protein: CASSYSSGAEAFF.

Only one count was recorded for this clone. The V call is TRBV27, the J call TRBJ1-1; no clear D gene. V lost 4 bases, J lost 1 base, and 7 bases lay in between. This CDR3 region has 13 residues. Germline CDR1 reads MNHEY; CDR2 reads SMNVEV (reference sequence). CDR3 bases: TGTGCCAGCAGTTGGGGTGGGAACACTGAAGCTTTCTTT. This gives the protein CASSWGGNTEAFF.

This chain joins TRBV29-1 and TRBJ2-3; perhaps TRBD2 as D (7 bases). This CDR3 is 14 amino acids long. The V gene's germline CDR1 is SQVTM and CDR2 ANQGSEA. V was trimmed by 8 bases and J by 6 bases, leaving 21 bases between them. The CDR3 loop is CSSRGGEGVDTQYF. The CDR3 nucleotides read TGCAGCTCCCGAGGGGGGGAGGGCGTGGATACGCAGTATTTT.

The sample holds a few counts of this clone. Written as DNA, the CDR3 is TGTGCCTGGGACAGGGGACGTTCTAACTATGGCTACACCTTC. Amino acid sequence: CAWDRGRSNYGYTF. The chain combines TRBV30 with TRBJ1-2; 8 nucleotides align to TRBD1. CDR3 length: 14 amino acids. With 5 bases clipped from V and 0 bases from J, the junction kept 5 bases outside the gene matches. Germline loops: CDR1 GTSNPN, CDR2 SVGIG (reference sequence).

This chain joins TRBV6-1 and TRBJ1-2; 11 bases match TRBD1. CDR3 length equals 16 residues. Germline V CDR1 and CDR2: MNHNS, SASEGT. The ends lost 1 base at V and 2 bases at J; junction bases unmatched: 3. CDR3 loop: CASSEGGTGGNYGYTF. As DNA, the CDR3 is TGTGCCAGCAGTGAAGGGGGGACAGGGGGGAACTATGGCTACACCTTC.

The chain has TRBV5-1 and TRBJ2-3; 10 positions agree with TRBD1. Germline lookup yields CDR1 SGHRS and CDR2 YFSETQ. The CDR3 sequence is 15 residues long. J was trimmed by 5 bases and V by 4 bases; bases with no gene match: 7. This CDR3 reads CASSQTGGEVDTQYF. CDR3 DNA sequence: TGCGCCAGCAGCCAGACAGGGGGCGAGGTAGATACGCAGTATTTT.

V usage is TRBV19 and J usage is TRBJ2-2; 14 nucleotides match TRBD2. Germline loops: CDR1 LNHDA, CDR2 SQIVND (reference sequence). V dropped 7 bases and J dropped 7; count of bases not matched to a gene: 11. The CDR3 contains 17 residues. CDR3 protein: CASTPLGLAGGGGELFF. In nucleotides, the CDR3 is TGTGCCAGTACTCCCTTAGGACTAGCGGGAGGCGGCGGGGAGCTGTTTTTT.

This clone was detected once. The DNA for the CDR3 is TGTGCCAGCCTGGACGTAGGGGCGGATGAAAAACTGTTTTTT. Its translation: CASLDVGADEKLFF. The chain combines TRBV19 with TRBJ1-4; weak D call: TRBD1 (5 bases). Germline-derived CDR1 and CDR2 are LNHDA and SQIVND (reference sequence). CDR3 length equals 14 residues. Trimming cost V 9 bases and J 6 bases, with 17 bases left between them. Complete variable domain (other parts from reference TRBV19 and TRBJ1-4): DGGITQSPKYLFRKEGQNVTLSCEQNLNHDAMYWYRQDPGQGLRLIYYSQIVNDFQKGDIAEGYSVSREKKESFPLTVTSAQKNPTAFYLCASLDVGADEKLFFGSGTQLSVL.

The rearrangement links TRBV7-3 to TRBJ2-1; TRBD2 matches 7 bases. In germline, CDR1 is SGHTA, CDR2 FQGTGA. CDR3 length equals 16 residues. V lost 5 bases, J lost 3 bases, and 10 bases stayed unmatched. CDR3 sequence: CASSPIRWEGYNEQFF. As DNA, the CDR3 is TGTGCCAGCAGCCCGATTCGGTGGGAGGGCTACAATGAGCAGTTCTTC.

This clone was found a few times. This chain uses TRBV11-2 with TRBJ1-3, with unresolved D. The CDR3 length is 14 residues. CDR1 is SGHAT, CDR2 FQNNGV, per germline. Trimming left V 4 bases short and J 7 bases short, with 14 bases between. The CDR3 DNA follows: TGTGCCAGCAGCTCCGTAGAAGGGAGGAACACCATATATTTT. Translated: CASSSVEGRNTIYF.

This chain links TRBV7-9 with TRBJ2-7; D is uncertain. Trimming left V 5 bases short and J 0 bases short, with 11 bases between. Germline assignment: CDR1 SEHNR and CDR2 FQNEAQ (reference sequence). The CDR3 spans 14 residues. The CDR3 nucleotides are TGTGCCAGCAGCCTCTGGAGAAGCTCCTACGAGCAGTACTTC. It specifies CASSLWRSSYEQYF.

V gene TRBV29-1 combines with J gene TRBJ1-2; no reliable D call. CDR3 length: 13 residues. The V gene lost 4 bases and the J gene lost 3 bases, with 12 bases spanning the gap. CDR1 SQVTM and CDR2 ANQGSEA come from the germline V gene. The CDR3 loop is CSVVSSADYGYTF. The CDR3 bases are TGCAGCGTTGTATCGTCGGCAGACTATGGCTACACCTTC.

As DNA, the CDR3 is TGTGCCAGCGAAGACAGGGGGGACGACGAGCAGTACTTC. This translates into CASEDRGDDEQYF. This chain links TRBV13 with TRBJ2-7; 9 positions match TRBD1. The V gene end was trimmed by 8 bases and the J gene end by 5 bases; junction bases not matched to a gene: 7. This CDR3 spans 13 amino acids. Germline CDR1 and CDR2: PRHDT and FYEKMQ (reference sequence).

The chain joins TRBV13 to TRBJ2-1; the match to TRBD1 covers 7 bases. The CDR3 totals 15 residues. Trimming at V came to 5 bases and at J to 0 bases, leaving 4 bases not matched to a gene. Germline CDR1 reads PRHDT; CDR2 reads FYEKMQ (reference sequence). CDR3 bases: TGTGCCAGCAGCGAGGGGGCGGGCTCCTACAATGAGCAGTTCTTC. It specifies CASSEGAGSYNEQFF.

This sequence joins TRBV25-1 and TRBJ2-5, with D hard to call. V was clipped by 1 base and J by 7 bases, with 10 bases between them. In germline, CDR1 is MGHDK, CDR2 SYGVNS. The CDR3 loop spans 13 amino acids. CDR3 protein: CASSELSSGTQYF. In nucleotides, the CDR3 is TGTGCCAGCAGTGAATTGAGTTCGGGGACCCAGTACTTC.

This chain uses TRBV7-6 with TRBJ2-2; 7 bases align to TRBD1. Germline trimming cut 5 bases from V and 0 bases from J; bases unmatched to any gene: 6. There are 16 residues in the CDR3. Germline V CDR1 and CDR2: SGHVS, FNYEAQ. CDR3 coding DNA: TGTGCCAGCAGCCTCCGGGACAGCGCGAACACCGGGGAGCTGTTTTTT. Encoded protein: CASSLRDSANTGELFF.

This clone was seen only once. The rearrangement links TRBV19 to TRBJ1-1, with no clear D. Trimming cost V 6 bases and J 7 bases, with 9 bases left between them. Germline-derived CDR1 and CDR2 are LNHDA and SQIVND (reference sequence). CDR3 length: 11 amino acids. This chain's CDR3 is CASSVHLEAFF. Here the CDR3 DNA reads TGTGCCAGTAGCGTACATCTTGAAGCTTTCTTT. Based on the CDR3 plus reference TRBV19 and TRBJ1-1, the full variable domain is DGGITQSPKYLFRKEGQNVTLSCEQNLNHDAMYWYRQDPGQGLRLIYYSQIVNDFQKGDIAEGYSVSREKKESFPLTVTSAQKNPTAFYLCASSVHLEAFFGQGTRLTVV.

The rearrangement uses TRBV5-6 and TRBJ1-5; 7 bases align to TRBD1. With V trimmed by 1 base and J by 0 bases, 7 bases remained unmatched. The CDR3 loop spans 17 amino acids. Looked up from germline, CDR1 is SGHDT and CDR2 is YYEEEE. DNA for the CDR3: TGTGCCAGCAGCTTGAGCAGGGGGTGGTTTAGCAATCAGCCCCAGCATTTT. Translating it yields CASSLSRGWFSNQPQHF.